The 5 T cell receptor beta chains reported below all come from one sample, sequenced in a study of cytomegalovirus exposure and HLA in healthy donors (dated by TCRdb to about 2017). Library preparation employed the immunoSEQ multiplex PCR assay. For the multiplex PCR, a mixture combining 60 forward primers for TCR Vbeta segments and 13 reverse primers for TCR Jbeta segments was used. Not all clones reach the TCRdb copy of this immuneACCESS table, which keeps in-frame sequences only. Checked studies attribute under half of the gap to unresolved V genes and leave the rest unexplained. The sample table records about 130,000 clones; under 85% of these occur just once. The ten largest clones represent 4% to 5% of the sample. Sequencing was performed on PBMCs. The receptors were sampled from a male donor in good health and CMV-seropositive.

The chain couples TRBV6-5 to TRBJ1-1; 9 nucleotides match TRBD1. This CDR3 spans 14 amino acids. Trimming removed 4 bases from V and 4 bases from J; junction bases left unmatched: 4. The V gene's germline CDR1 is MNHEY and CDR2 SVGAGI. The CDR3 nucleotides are TGTGCCAGCAGTTCCGGACAGGGGTCCACTGAAGCTTTCTTT. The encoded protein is CASSSGQGSTEAFF.

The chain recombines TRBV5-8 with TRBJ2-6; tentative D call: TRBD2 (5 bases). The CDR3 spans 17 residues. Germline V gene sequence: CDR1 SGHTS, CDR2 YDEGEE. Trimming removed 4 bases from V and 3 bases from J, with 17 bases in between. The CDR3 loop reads CASSRRTGFFGANVLTF. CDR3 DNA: TGTGCCAGCAGCCGTCGGACGGGGTTCTTTGGGGCCAACGTCCTGACTTTC.

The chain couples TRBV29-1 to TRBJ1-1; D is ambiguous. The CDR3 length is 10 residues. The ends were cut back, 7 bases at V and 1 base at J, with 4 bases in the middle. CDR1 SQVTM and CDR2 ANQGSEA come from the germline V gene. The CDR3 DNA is TGCAGCGGGAGGAACACTGAAGCTTTCTTT. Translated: CSGRNTEAFF.

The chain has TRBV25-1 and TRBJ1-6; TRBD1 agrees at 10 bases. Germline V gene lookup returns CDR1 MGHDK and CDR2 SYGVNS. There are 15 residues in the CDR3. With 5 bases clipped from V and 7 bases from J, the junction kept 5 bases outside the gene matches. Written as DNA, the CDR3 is TGTGCCAGCAGTTCGGACAGGGGGAAGAATTCACCCCTCCACTTT. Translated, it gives CASSSDRGKNSPLHF.

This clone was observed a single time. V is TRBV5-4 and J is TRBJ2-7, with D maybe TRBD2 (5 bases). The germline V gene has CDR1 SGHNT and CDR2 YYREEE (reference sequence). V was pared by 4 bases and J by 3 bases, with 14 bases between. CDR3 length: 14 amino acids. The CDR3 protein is CASSPGLRYYEQYF. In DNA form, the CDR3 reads TGTGCCAGCAGCCCCGGACTCCGGTACTACGAGCAGTACTTC.